The 23 T cell receptor beta chains in this list originate from one sample, sequenced in a study of cytomegalovirus exposure and HLA in healthy donors. This PCR relied on a set of 60 Vbeta primers and 13 Jbeta primers. Profiled with immunoSEQ multiplex PCR; TCRdb holds only in-frame clones, not every one. The data hold approximately 160,000 clones, with over 70% observed a single time. Sequencing used PBMCs. These receptors were obtained from a man aged 25-45 years in good health and CMV-seropositive.

Points on this clone: No conserved phenylalanine or tryptophan ends this CDR3, so it is likely a read error. The DNA is omitted, as the CDR3 cannot be located on it reliably, and the CDR3 follows TCRdb's listing. V gene TRBV10-3 combines with J gene TRBJ2-7; the listed D gene, TRBD2, was not tested against the DNA. Germline values: CDR1 ENHRY, CDR2 SYGVKD. The CDR3 is 9 amino acids in total, end residues counted. The CDR3 sequence: CAISESTLT.

With regard to this clone: Other DNA sequences within the sample encode an identical CDR3. The genes are TRBV5-6 and TRBJ2-7; weak D call: TRBD1 (5 bases). The germline V gene encodes CDR1 SGHDT and CDR2 YYEEEE. The CDR3 contains 12 residues. V lost 3 bases to trimming and J lost 2 bases, with 6 bases between them. This chain's CDR3 is CASSWGAYEQYF. CDR3 nucleotides: TGTGCCAGCAGCTGGGGCGCCTACGAGCAGTACTTC.

This chain links TRBV2 with TRBJ1-5; 12 positions match TRBD1. This CDR3 has 13 amino acids. Germline V gene data show CDR1 as SNHLY and CDR2 as FYNNEI. The V and J ends lost 9 bases and 6 bases, in that order; junction bases with no gene match: 3. Here the CDR3 reads CASRDRGPQPQHF. The CDR3 region has the DNA TGTGCCAGTAGGGACAGGGGGCCTCAGCCCCAGCATTTT.

The sample holds a few counts of this clone. The chain links TRBV11-2 to TRBJ1-6, with D possibly matching TRBD1 (5 bases). CDR1 is SGHAT and CDR2 is FQNNGV in the germline V gene. The CDR3 spans 15 residues. Trimming stripped 3 bases from V and 5 bases from J, with 11 bases between. The DNA of the CDR3 is TGTGCCAGCAGCTTGGGTGCAGGGAATAATTCACCCCTCCACTTT. The encoded protein is CASSLGAGNNSPLHF.

CDR3 DNA: TGTGCCATTGGGGACAGGGTCTCTGGTGAGCAGTTCTTC. The encoded protein is CAIGDRVSGEQFF. V gene TRBV28 combines with J gene TRBJ2-1; 9 bases line up with TRBD1. From germline, CDR1 is MDHEN and CDR2 SYDVKM. There are 13 residues in the CDR3. The V segment lost 10 bases and the J segment 9 bases; nucleotides outside the gene matches: 10.

A single count supports this clone. The V and J genes are TRBV6-5 and TRBJ2-1, with D perhaps matching TRBD2 (6 bases). With 4 bases removed from V and 3 bases from J, the gap between germline ends came to 13 bases. The germline V gene encodes CDR1 MNHEY and CDR2 SVGAGI. CDR3 length: 15 amino acids. CDR3 region: CASSFTGTDYNEQFF. CDR3 bases: TGTGCCAGCAGTTTTACCGGGACTGACTACAATGAGCAGTTCTTC.

The chain couples TRBV6-4 to TRBJ2-1, with 9 bases lining up with TRBD1. Trimming removed 5 bases from V and 3 bases from J; junction bases left unmatched: 5. The CDR3 runs to 15 residues. Per germline, CDR1 MRHNA and CDR2 SNTAGT. The DNA for the CDR3 is TGTGCCAGCAGTCCCACAGGGGGCGACTACAATGAGCAGTTCTTC. Protein product: CASSPTGGDYNEQFF.

The chain uses TRBV29-1 and TRBJ2-7; 9 nucleotides line up with TRBD1. V gave up 4 bases and J gave up 2 bases; unmatched junction bases: 6. The CDR3 sequence is 14 residues long. Germline-derived CDR1 and CDR2 are SQVTM and ANQGSEA. As DNA, the CDR3 is TGCAGCGTTGTGGGCGGGACAGGGACCTACGAGCAGTACTTC. Translated: CSVVGGTGTYEQYF.

This clone was seen more than once but under ten times. The chain carries TRBV9 and TRBJ2-5; maybe TRBD2 (5 bases). CDR3 size: 15 residues. Trimming stripped 0 bases from V and 3 bases from J, with 12 bases between. Germline lookup yields CDR1 SGDLS and CDR2 YYNGEE. CDR3 DNA sequence: TGTGCCAGCAGCGTAGAAAGAGGGCTGGAAGAGACCCAGTACTTC. Amino acids: CASSVERGLEETQYF.

The DNA of the CDR3 is TGTGCCAGCAGCTACCTACGGGACAGTTACTCTGGGGCCAACGTCCTGACTTTC. Protein sequence: CASSYLRDSYSGANVLTF. The V gene is TRBV5-6, the J gene TRBJ2-6, with 7 nucleotides matching TRBD1. Germline V gene data show CDR1 as SGHDT and CDR2 as YYEEEE. With V trimmed by 3 bases and J by 0 bases, 9 bases remained unmatched. This CDR3 comprises 18 residues.

Only one count was recorded for this clone. This chain connects TRBV5-1 to TRBJ1-2, with D possibly TRBD1 on 6 matching bases. V shed 0 bases and J shed 5 bases, with 11 bases lying between them. Per the germline V gene, CDR1 is SGHRS and CDR2 is YFSETQ. The length of the CDR3 is 14 residues. The chain's CDR3 is CASSLEGVEYGYTF. Written as DNA, the CDR3 is TGCGCCAGCAGCTTGGAGGGGGTTGAGTATGGCTACACCTTC.

This clone was seen only a few times. The chain carries TRBV10-2 and TRBJ2-7, with TRBD1 identical over 10 bases. The germline CDR1 and CDR2 sequences are WSHSY and SAAADI. Losses at the gene ends were 2 bases for V and 2 bases for J; bases not matched to a gene: 6. This CDR3 has 16 amino acids. The CDR3 bases are TGCGCCAGCAGTGAGCCCCGGACAGGGGGTACCTACGAGCAGTACTTC. This encodes CASSEPRTGGTYEQYF.

This clone has only one observation. The rearrangement links TRBV28 to TRBJ1-1, with a possible D match to TRBD1 (6 bases). From germline, CDR1 is MDHEN and CDR2 SYDVKM. CDR3 length: 16 residues. Trimming took off 2 bases at V and 1 base at J, with 14 bases between the two ends. The CDR3 protein is CASSLRQGQGNTEAFF. The CDR3 DNA is TGTGCCAGCAGTTTACGCCAGGGGCAAGGGAACACTGAAGCTTTCTTT. The complete variable domain, with remaining parts taken from reference TRBV28 and TRBJ1-1, reads DVKVTQSSRYLVKRTGEKVFLECVQDMDHENMFWYRQDPGLGLRLIYFSYDVKMKEKGDIPEGYSVSREKKERFSLILESASTNQTSMYLCASSLRQGQGNTEAFFGQGTRLTVV.

The chain employs TRBV13 and TRBJ2-1; a possible D gene is TRBD1 (5 bases). V gave up 5 bases and J gave up 4 bases, with 18 bases separating them. Germline CDR1 reads PRHDT; CDR2 reads FYEKMQ (reference sequence). The CDR3 loop spans 16 amino acids. CDR3 protein: CASSPRATQGYNEQFF. The CDR3 DNA reads as TGTGCCAGCAGCCCTCGGGCCACCCAGGGATACAATGAGCAGTTCTTC.

The J gene is TRBJ2-2, the V gene TRBV19; D gene ambiguous. V was shortened by 1 base and J by 1 base, with 10 bases between the two germline ends. The CDR3 covers 16 residues. Germline V gene sequence: CDR1 LNHDA, CDR2 SQIVND (reference sequence). The CDR3 DNA reads as TGTGCCAGTAGTATAGTTACGCACAGGAACACCGGGGAGCTGTTTTTT. This encodes CASSIVTHRNTGELFF.

Here the CDR3 reads CASSQGLAGGNEQFF. The DNA of the CDR3 is TGCGCCAGCAGCCAGGGACTAGCGGGAGGTAATGAGCAGTTCTTC. The chain joins TRBV4-1 to TRBJ2-1; TRBD2 matches 15 bases. The CDR3 spans 15 residues. In germline, CDR1 is MGHRA, CDR2 YSYEKL. V dropped 3 bases and J dropped 7; count of bases not matched to a gene: 1.

V and J are TRBV7-9 and TRBJ1-5; D possibly corresponds to TRBD1 (6 bases). Germline assignment: CDR1 SEHNR and CDR2 FQNEAQ (reference sequence). The V end lost 3 bases, the J end lost 4 bases, and 10 bases lay between the germline ends. The CDR3 totals 14 residues. The CDR3 is CASSFGQQNQPQHF. CDR3 in DNA: TGTGCCAGCAGCTTCGGACAGCAAAATCAGCCCCAGCATTTT.

The chain has TRBV2 and TRBJ2-7; tentatively, D is TRBD2 (5 bases). Trimming removed 10 bases from V and 3 bases from J, with 13 bases in between. This CDR3 is built from 12 residues. Per germline, CDR1 SNHLY and CDR2 FYNNEI. This chain's CDR3 is CAITLGFYEQYF. Written as DNA, the CDR3 is TGTGCCATTACACTAGGTTTCTACGAGCAGTACTTC.

The chain is built from TRBV27 and TRBJ2-1, with 7 bases that match TRBD2. J lost 5 bases, V lost 4 bases, and 11 bases had no gene match. CDR1 MNHEY and CDR2 SMNVEV come from the germline V gene (reference sequence). The CDR3 length is 16 residues. The CDR3 sequence: CASSWGGGGGNNEQFF. Written as DNA, the CDR3 is TGTGCCAGCAGTTGGGGGGGAGGTGGGGGGAACAATGAGCAGTTCTTC.

The sample holds one count of this clone. This sequence joins TRBV18 and TRBJ2-5; TRBD2 matches at 9 bases. With V trimmed by 2 bases and J by 5 bases, 15 bases remained unmatched. CDR1 and CDR2 (germline): KGHSH, LQKENI. The CDR3 consists of 18 residues. CDR3 bases: TGTGCCAGCTCACCAATGAATCTAGCGGGGCTACAGGGGGAGACCCAGTACTTC. Its protein is CASSPMNLAGLQGETQYF.

The chain carries TRBV19 and TRBJ2-1; D uncertain. V was cut by 2 bases and J by 0 bases, with 8 bases left in between. The CDR3 extends over 15 amino acids. Germline V CDR1 and CDR2: LNHDA, SQIVND (reference sequence). This CDR3 reads CASSIPLRSYNEQFF. As DNA, the CDR3 is TGTGCCAGTAGTATACCCCTCCGCTCCTACAATGAGCAGTTCTTC.

The chain combines TRBV5-1 with TRBJ2-7; D perhaps matches TRBD1 (6 bases). This CDR3 region has 16 residues. V was shortened by 5 bases and J by 1 base, with 19 bases between the two germline ends. CDR1 is SGHRS, CDR2 YFSETQ, per germline. The CDR3 loop reads CASSLHTGMGSYEQYF. In DNA form, the CDR3 reads TGCGCCAGCAGTTTACACACAGGGATGGGATCCTACGAGCAGTACTTC.

The chain has TRBV2 and TRBJ1-3; D perhaps matches TRBD1 (5 bases). V gave up 4 bases and J gave up 4 bases, with 8 bases separating them. The CDR3 runs to 13 residues. Germline V gives CDR1 SNHLY, CDR2 FYNNEI. The CDR3, as DNA: TGTGCCAGCAGTGGGGGCTTCGGAAACACCATATATTTT. This sequence encodes CASSGGFGNTIYF.